One and the same sample provided the 6 T cell receptor beta chains below, sequenced in a study of T-cell reconstitution after alpha-beta-depleted transplantation in children. A library of TCRbeta sequences, prepared with unique molecular identifiers, was generated. TCRdb re-derived calls from the PCR reads in MiXCR, one entry per CDR3 protein. The table has approximately 250,000 distinct CDR3 sequences, under 30% seen once. This specimen consisted of PBMCs, obtained before TCRalphabeta/CD19-depleted stem cell transplant. The receptor source for this set is a girl aged 2 to 10 with Fanconi anemia, due to receive a stem cell transplant.

The chain uses TRBV7-6 and TRBJ2-5, with D perhaps being TRBD1 or TRBD2 (5 bases each). V lost 0 bases to trimming and J lost 2 bases, with 22 bases between them. The CDR3 is made up of 19 amino acids. CDR1 and CDR2 (germline): SGHVS, FNYEAQ. DNA for the CDR3: TGTGCCAGCAGCTTAGCGAGTCGAAGAGAAGTTTGGGGGCAAGAGACCCAGTACTTC. This translates into CASSLASRREVWGQETQYF.

This clonotype was found a few times. The chain combines TRBV29-1 with TRBJ2-3; the match to TRBD2 covers 9 bases. The V and J ends lost 7 bases and 6 bases, in that order; junction bases with no gene match: 11. The CDR3 is 14 residues long. Germline CDR1 and CDR2: SQVTM and ANQGSEA. The CDR3 sequence is CSASRLADKDTQYF. The CDR3 region has the DNA TGCAGCGCTTCACGACTAGCGGACAAGGATACGCAGTATTTT.

This clonotype was seen at least ten times. V gene TRBV20-1 combines with J gene TRBJ2-1; 14 bases match TRBD2. The germline V gene has CDR1 DFQATT and CDR2 SNEGSKA (reference sequence). With 2 bases clipped from V and 2 bases from J, the junction kept 5 bases outside the gene matches. The CDR3 has 17 amino acids. The CDR3 sequence is CSARMGLAGATYNEQFF. CDR3 nucleotides: TGCAGTGCTAGAATGGGACTAGCGGGAGCCACCTACAATGAGCAGTTCTTC.

This clonotype was counted ten times or more. V and J are TRBV6-6 and TRBJ2-1; 8 bases are shared with TRBD2. Germline CDR1 and CDR2: MNHNY and SVGAGI (reference sequence). The CDR3 covers 16 residues. The J segment lost 3 bases and the V segment lost 3 bases, leaving 7 bases of the junction unmatched. The CDR3 reads CASSYRRGGSYNEQFF. CDR3 DNA: TGTGCCAGCAGTTATAGGCGCGGGGGGAGCTACAATGAGCAGTTCTTC.

Written as DNA, the CDR3 is TGTGCCAGCAGCTTAGAAGTTCGTAGCTCCTACGAGCAGTACTTC. Its translation is CASSLEVRSSYEQYF. The V and J genes are TRBV7-2 and TRBJ2-7, with D hard to call. Germline lookup yields CDR1 SGHTA and CDR2 FQGNSA. Trimming shortened V by 1 base and J by 0 bases, and 10 bases separated the two germline ends. This CDR3 is 15 amino acids long.

This clonotype was counted ten times or more. The gene calls are TRBV29-1 and TRBJ2-3; TRBD2 is a possible D gene (6 bases). The CDR3 covers 12 residues. Trimming removed 8 bases from V and 4 bases from J, with 13 bases in between. Germline loops: CDR1 SQVTM, CDR2 ANQGSEA. CDR3 protein: CSLLGGADTQYF. The CDR3 nucleotides read TGCAGCCTCCTAGGAGGGGCAGATACGCAGTATTTT.